A single sample gave rise to the 7 T cell receptor beta chains below, sequenced in a study of OX40 agonist ivuxolimab in advanced cancers. Some clones are missing from TCRdb's copy, which holds only in-frame ones; the method was immunoSEQ multiplex PCR. The table records 55,000 to 75,000 clones, 75% to 90% of them present only once. The sample consisted of CD4+ or CD8+ T cells sorted from blood, taken in a trial of the OX40 agonist ivuxolimab. These receptor sequences come from an adult with an advanced solid tumor such as melanoma, head and neck, liver or kidney cancer.

About this clone itself: The same CDR3 also results from other DNA sequences found in this sample. V usage is TRBV9 and J usage is TRBJ2-7; the match to TRBD1 covers 10 bases. V lost 0 bases to trimming and J lost 4 bases; unmatched junction nucleotides: 1. The CDR3 has 14 amino acids. Germline lookup yields CDR1 SGDLS and CDR2 YYNGEE. Written as DNA, the CDR3 is TGTGCCAGCAGCGTAGGGGACAGGGGTTACGAGCAGTACTTC. It is translated as CASSVGDRGYEQYF.

The chain is built from TRBV2 and TRBJ1-2, with D uncertain. The CDR3 spans 13 residues. V lost 1 base to trimming and J lost 5 bases, with 8 bases between them. Germline V gene sequence: CDR1 SNHLY, CDR2 FYNNEI. The CDR3 DNA is TGTGCCAGCAGTGAAGAAAAGGGATATGGCTACACCTTC. Its translation: CASSEEKGYGYTF.

The chain couples TRBV15 to TRBJ2-3, with D possibly being TRBD2 (6 bases). Germline V gives CDR1 LNHNV, CDR2 YYDKDF (reference sequence). The CDR3 is 18 amino acids. The ends were cut back, 5 bases at V and 2 bases at J, with 23 bases in the middle. The CDR3: CATSRQKGLWGYTDTQYF. The CDR3 DNA is TGTGCCACCAGCCGCCAAAAGGGACTGTGGGGGTACACAGATACGCAGTATTTT.

The J gene is TRBJ2-5, the V gene TRBV7-6; D is uncertain. Germline lookup yields CDR1 SGHVS and CDR2 FNYEAQ. V was trimmed by 5 bases and J by 5 bases, leaving 6 bases between them. The CDR3 loop spans 11 amino acids. The CDR3 DNA reads as TGTGCCAGCAGCCACTGGGAGACCCAGTACTTC. Protein: CASSHWETQYF.

The chain couples TRBV29-1 to TRBJ2-1, with TRBD2 identical over 8 bases. This CDR3 is 14 amino acids long. With 4 bases clipped from V and 12 bases from J, the junction kept 14 bases outside the gene matches. CDR1 is SQVTM, CDR2 ANQGSEA, per germline. CDR3 residues: CSVARGSGNGGQFF. CDR3 nucleotides: TGCAGCGTTGCCCGTGGTAGCGGGAATGGTGGGCAGTTCTTC.

The CDR3 loop is CASSTGARNQPQHF. The CDR3 bases are TGTGCCAGCAGTACAGGGGCACGAAATCAGCCCCAGCATTTT. This chain connects TRBV6-1 to TRBJ1-5; 7 nucleotides align to TRBD1. The CDR3 sequence is 14 residues long. CDR1 and CDR2 from the germline V gene are MNHNS and SASEGT. With V trimmed by 5 bases and J by 4 bases, 5 bases remained unmatched.

V gene TRBV10-3 combines with J gene TRBJ1-4; the D gene is possibly TRBD1 (5 bases). This CDR3 is 18 amino acids long. V was trimmed by 2 bases and J by 4 bases, leaving 20 bases between them. Germline CDR1 reads ENHRY; CDR2 reads SYGVKD. The CDR3 region has the DNA TGTGCCATCAGTGAGGGGGACGGGAGGAATCGTATTAATGAAAAACTGTTTTTT. This encodes CAISEGDGRNRINEKLFF.